Shown below are 13 T cell receptor beta chains from a single sample sequenced in a study of long-term antiretroviral therapy in people with HIV. An immunoSEQ assay, version v3.0, was performed at survey level. Profiled with immunoSEQ multiplex PCR; TCRdb holds only in-frame clones, not every one. The sample shows 10,000 to 15,000 clones, around three quarters of them seen only once. Sequenced here: unsorted PBMCs, sampled about 3.1 years before starting antiretroviral therapy. These receptors were obtained from a man aged 40-50 years with HIV.

The chain combines TRBV7-9 with TRBJ1-2, with D perhaps TRBD1 (6 bases). Trimming removed 1 base at V and 2 bases at J, with 8 bases between. There are 14 residues in the CDR3. CDR1 and CDR2 from the germline V gene are SEHNR and FQNEAQ (reference sequence). CDR3 protein: CASSLGTANYGYTF. The CDR3 DNA reads TGTGCCAGCAGCTTAGGGACAGCAAACTATGGCTACACCTTC.

The genes are TRBV19 and TRBJ2-1, with D perhaps being TRBD1 or TRBD2 (6 bases each). In germline, CDR1 is LNHDA, CDR2 SQIVND (reference sequence). V lost 4 bases, J lost 2 bases, and 12 bases lay in between. CDR3 length: 15 amino acids. The CDR3 protein is CASSKGGSTYNEQFF. CDR3 nucleotides: TGTGCCAGTAGTAAGGGGGGATCCACCTACAATGAGCAGTTCTTC.

The V and J genes are TRBV28 and TRBJ2-7, with a tentative D call TRBD1 (6 bases). In germline, CDR1 is MDHEN, CDR2 SYDVKM. With 4 bases removed from V and 4 bases from J, the gap between germline ends came to 20 bases. The CDR3 covers 16 residues. CDR3 region: CASSSDSNLAGYEQYF. The CDR3 DNA is TGTGCCAGCAGTTCGGACAGCAACCTAGCTGGGTACGAGCAGTACTTC.

Remarks on this clone: One end of the junction varies from germline; a read error may be responsible. J is TRBJ1-5 and V is TRBV7-2; D uncertain. CDR3 length equals 14 residues. Germline V gene data show CDR1 as SGHTA and CDR2 as FQGNSA. CDR3 DNA: TGTGCCAGCAGCTTAGACCTCAGCAGTCAGCCCCAGCATTTT. Its protein is CASSLDLSSQPQHF.

This clone was picked up one time. This chain uses TRBV5-1 with TRBJ2-3; no firm D call. The germline V and J ends were trimmed by 0 bases and 0 bases, with 8 bases remaining between them. CDR3 length equals 15 residues. Germline V gene data show CDR1 as SGHRS and CDR2 as YFSETQ. CDR3 sequence (DNA): TGCGCCAGCAGCTTGGAGGGCTTTAGCACAGATACGCAGTATTTT. Translation gives CASSLEGFSTDTQYF.

This sequence joins TRBV28 and TRBJ1-3; D not resolved. The CDR3 covers 15 residues. Germline V gives CDR1 MDHEN, CDR2 SYDVKM. Between the trimmed V and J ends, which lost 2 bases and 4 bases, there was a span of 12 bases. The DNA of the CDR3 is TGTGCCAGCAGTTTAGATCGGGGAACCGGAAACACCATATATTTT. This codes for CASSLDRGTGNTIYF.

This clone was picked up one time. This chain joins TRBV28 and TRBJ2-2; 9 bases align to TRBD1. CDR3 length: 16 residues. Trimming at V came to 6 bases and at J to 7 bases, leaving 12 bases not matched to a gene. The germline V gene has CDR1 MDHEN and CDR2 SYDVKM. The CDR3 is CASSLIPGQGNGELFF. CDR3 coding DNA: TGTGCCAGCAGCCTAATCCCGGGACAGGGAAACGGGGAGCTGTTTTTT.

V and J are TRBV5-4 and TRBJ2-6; TRBD1 or TRBD2 may be the D gene (5 bases each). Trimming left V 5 bases short and J 4 bases short, with 13 bases between. CDR1 and CDR2 from the germline V gene are SGHNT and YYREEE (reference sequence). The CDR3 consists of 15 residues. CDR3 sequence (DNA): TGTGCCAGCAGGACGAGGGGAATGGGGGCCAACGTCCTGACTTTC. As protein: CASRTRGMGANVLTF.

The chain recombines TRBV6-5 with TRBJ1-5; TRBD1 matches at 7 bases. The CDR3 totals 14 residues. Trimming at V came to 6 bases and at J to 6 bases, leaving 8 bases not matched to a gene. CDR1 is MNHEY, CDR2 SVGAGI, per germline. The CDR3 protein is CASRQNWDSQPQHF. CDR3 sequence (DNA): TGTGCCAGCAGACAAAATTGGGACAGTCAGCCCCAGCATTTT.

The chain joins TRBV7-2 to TRBJ2-7, with 8 bases fitting TRBD2. The ends lost 5 bases at V and 2 bases at J; junction bases unmatched: 5. CDR1 is SGHTA and CDR2 is FQGNSA in the germline V gene. The CDR3 runs 14 residues. The CDR3 protein is CASSLQGLAYEQYF. CDR3 bases: TGTGCCAGCAGCCTCCAGGGACTAGCCTACGAGCAGTACTTC.

This chain connects TRBV19 to TRBJ2-5; TRBD1 matches at 10 bases. There are 15 residues in the CDR3. With 1 base clipped from V and 5 bases from J, the junction kept 4 bases outside the gene matches. Germline CDR1 LNHDA, CDR2 SQIVND (reference sequence). The CDR3 reads CASSIGGTGEETQYF. The CDR3 nucleotides read TGTGCCAGTAGTATAGGCGGGACAGGGGAGGAGACCCAGTACTTC.

This clone was seen only a few times. V is TRBV9 and J is TRBJ2-1; D is ambiguous. Trimming took 0 bases from V and 1 from J, leaving 8 bases between them. In germline, CDR1 is SGDLS, CDR2 YYNGEE. The CDR3 runs to 15 residues. Here the CDR3 reads CASSVGGGSYNEQFF. In DNA, the CDR3 is TGTGCCAGCAGCGTAGGTGGCGGTTCCTACAATGAGCAGTTCTTC. The full variable domain, its missing parts supplied by reference TRBV9 and TRBJ2-1, is DSGVTQTPKHLITATGQRVTLRCSPRSGDLSVYWYQQSLDQGLQFLIQYYNGEERAKGNILERFSAQQFPDLHSELNLSSLELGDSALYFCASSVGGGSYNEQFFGPGTRLTVL.

This clone was counted between two and nine times. The rearrangement links TRBV7-9 to TRBJ1-2; 11 bases fit TRBD1. Germline V gene lookup returns CDR1 SEHNR and CDR2 FQNEAQ (reference sequence). The CDR3 runs to 13 residues. V shed 1 base, J shed 14 bases, and the junction held 6 bases outside the gene matches. DNA for the CDR3: TGTGCCAGCAGCTTAGGGACAGGGGGCACGAGAACCTTC. Protein sequence: CASSLGTGGTRTF.